These T cell receptor beta chains were read from a single sample in a study of response to subunit inactivated influenza vaccine. TCRdb reprocessed the RT-PCR reads via MiXCR and lists one record per CDR3 protein. The table includes about 700,000 distinct CDR3 sequences, 15% to 18% detected once. Sequenced material: PBMCs from blood, taken 11 to 12 days after vaccination. The receptors were gathered from a man aged 50 to 59 who received an inactivated influenza vaccine. The CDR3 runs from the conserved cysteine through the conserved F or W. A D gene is named only where the DNA matches it firmly.

cdr3_aa	v_call	d_call	j_call
CSARGLLTGGEADTQYF	TRBV20-1	TRBD1	TRBJ2-3
CSVELAGGPNTGELFF	TRBV29-1	TRBD2	TRBJ2-2
CASSLVLHPEGEQYF	TRBV5-1	-	TRBJ2-7
CASRPGNFGTYEQYF	TRBV6-2/TRBV6-3	-	TRBJ2-7
CASSSGGEPLYGYTF	TRBV5-1	-	TRBJ1-2
CASSFRGYQPQHF	TRBV12-3/TRBV12-4	-	TRBJ1-5
CASRMFSGANVLTF	TRBV5-6	-	TRBJ2-6
CASSRVATSGRKLNEQFF	TRBV5-6	TRBD2	TRBJ2-1
CASSPGSGEGETQYF	TRBV7-9	-	TRBJ2-5
CASTAGRLAKNIQYF	TRBV2	-	TRBJ2-4
CSGTIAGGPNEQFF	TRBV20-1	TRBD2	TRBJ2-1
CASSWGLAGAQETQYF	TRBV5-6	TRBD2	TRBJ2-5
CASSLHVLAGGIDF	TRBV11-2	TRBD2	TRBJ2-1
CASSPLRGNYEQYF	TRBV28	-	TRBJ2-7
CASSPGTAVGEQYF	TRBV5-1	-	TRBJ2-7
CASSQDQSPLHF	TRBV3-1	-	TRBJ1-6